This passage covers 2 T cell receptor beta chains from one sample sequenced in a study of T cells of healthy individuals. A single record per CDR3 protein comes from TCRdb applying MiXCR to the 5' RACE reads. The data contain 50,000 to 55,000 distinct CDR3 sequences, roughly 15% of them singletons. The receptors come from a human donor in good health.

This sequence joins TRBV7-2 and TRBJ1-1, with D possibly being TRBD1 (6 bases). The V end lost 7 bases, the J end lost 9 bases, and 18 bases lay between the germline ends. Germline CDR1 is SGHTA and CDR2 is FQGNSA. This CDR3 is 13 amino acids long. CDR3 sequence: CASTPGAGRKAFF. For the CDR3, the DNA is TGTGCCAGCACCCCAGGGGCAGGACGAAAAGCTTTCTTT.

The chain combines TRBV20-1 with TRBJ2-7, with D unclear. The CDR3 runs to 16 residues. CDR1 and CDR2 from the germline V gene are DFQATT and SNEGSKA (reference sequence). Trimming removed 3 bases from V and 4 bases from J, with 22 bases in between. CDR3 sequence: CSARPQSSPTIYEQYF. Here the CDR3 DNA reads TGCAGTGCTAGGCCCCAAAGTAGCCCTACGATTTACGAGCAGTACTTC.